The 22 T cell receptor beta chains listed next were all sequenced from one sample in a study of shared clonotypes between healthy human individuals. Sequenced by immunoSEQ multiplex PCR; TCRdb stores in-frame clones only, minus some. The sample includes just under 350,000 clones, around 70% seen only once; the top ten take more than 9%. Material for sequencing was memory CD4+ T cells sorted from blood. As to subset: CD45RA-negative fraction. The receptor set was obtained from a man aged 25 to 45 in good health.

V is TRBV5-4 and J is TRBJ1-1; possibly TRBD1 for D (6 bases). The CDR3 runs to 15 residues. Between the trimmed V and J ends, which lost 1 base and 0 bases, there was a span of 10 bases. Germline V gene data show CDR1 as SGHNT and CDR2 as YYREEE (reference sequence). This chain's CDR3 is CASSLWSGVNTEAFF. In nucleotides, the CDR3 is TGTGCCAGCAGCTTGTGGTCAGGGGTGAACACTGAAGCTTTCTTT.

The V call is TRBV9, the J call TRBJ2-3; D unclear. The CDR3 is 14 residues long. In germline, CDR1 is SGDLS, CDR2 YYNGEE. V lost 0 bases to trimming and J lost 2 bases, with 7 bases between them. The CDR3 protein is CASSVVSSTDTQYF. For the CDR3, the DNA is TGTGCCAGCAGCGTAGTGTCTTCCACAGATACGCAGTATTTT.

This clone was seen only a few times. The CDR3 DNA is TGCGCCAGCAGCTTTGCGAATGAGCAGTTCTTC. It is translated as CASSFANEQFF. V and J are TRBV5-1 and TRBJ2-1, with D hard to call. The CDR3 is made up of 11 amino acids. Trimming took 2 bases from V and 7 from J, leaving 4 bases between them. Germline CDR1 is SGHRS and CDR2 is YFSETQ. The full variable domain, its missing parts supplied by reference TRBV5-1 and TRBJ2-1, is KAGVTQTPRYLIKTRGQQVTLSCSPISGHRSVSWYQQTPGQGLQFLFEYFSETQRNKGNFPGRFSGRQFSNSRSEMNVSTLELGDSALYLCASSFANEQFFGPGTRLTVL.

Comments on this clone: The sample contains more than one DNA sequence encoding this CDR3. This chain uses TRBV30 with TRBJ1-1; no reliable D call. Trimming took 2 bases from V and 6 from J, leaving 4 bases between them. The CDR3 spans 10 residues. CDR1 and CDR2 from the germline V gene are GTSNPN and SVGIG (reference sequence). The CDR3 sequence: CAWSKAEAFF. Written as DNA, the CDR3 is TGTGCCTGGAGTAAGGCTGAAGCTTTCTTT.

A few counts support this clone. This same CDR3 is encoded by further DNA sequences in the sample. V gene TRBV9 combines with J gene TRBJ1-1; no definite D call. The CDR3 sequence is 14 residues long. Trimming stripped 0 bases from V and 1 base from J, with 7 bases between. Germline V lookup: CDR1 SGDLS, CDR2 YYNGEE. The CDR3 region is CASSVAGGNTEAFF. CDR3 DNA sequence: TGTGCCAGCAGCGTAGCGGGTGGGAACACTGAAGCTTTCTTT.

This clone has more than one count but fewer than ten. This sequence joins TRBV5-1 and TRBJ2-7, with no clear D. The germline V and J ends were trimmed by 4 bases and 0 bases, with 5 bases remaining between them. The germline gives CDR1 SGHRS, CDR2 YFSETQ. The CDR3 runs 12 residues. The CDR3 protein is CASSPPSYEQYF. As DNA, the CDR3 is TGCGCCAGCAGCCCGCCCTCCTACGAGCAGTACTTC.

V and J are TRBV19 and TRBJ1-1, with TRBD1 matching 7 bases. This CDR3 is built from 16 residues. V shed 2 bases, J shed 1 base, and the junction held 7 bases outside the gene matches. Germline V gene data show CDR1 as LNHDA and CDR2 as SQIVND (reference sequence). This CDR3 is CASSISGTAKNTEAFF. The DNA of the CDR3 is TGTGCCAGTAGTATAAGTGGGACAGCCAAGAACACTGAAGCTTTCTTT.

CDR3 in amino acids: CASSLHAGQRNEKLFF. In DNA form, the CDR3 reads TGTGCCAGCAGCCTTCATGCGGGACAGCGTAATGAAAAACTGTTTTTT. V gene TRBV14 combines with J gene TRBJ1-4, with TRBD1 matching 7 bases. J lost 4 bases, V lost 4 bases, and 9 bases had no gene match. CDR1 and CDR2 from the germline V gene are SGHDN and FVKESK. The CDR3 runs 16 residues. Full variable domain (remainder filled in from reference TRBV14 and TRBJ1-4): EAGVTQFPSHSVIEKGQTVTLRCDPISGHDNLYWYRRVMGKEIKFLLHFVKESKQDESGMPNNRFLAERTGGTYSTLKVQPAELEDSGVYFCASSLHAGQRNEKLFFGSGTQLSVL.

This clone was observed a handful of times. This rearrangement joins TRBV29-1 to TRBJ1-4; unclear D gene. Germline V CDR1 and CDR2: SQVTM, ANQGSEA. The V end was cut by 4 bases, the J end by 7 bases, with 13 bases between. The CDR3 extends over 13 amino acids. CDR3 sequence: CSVGVRGSEKLFF. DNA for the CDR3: TGCAGCGTTGGTGTCCGGGGAAGTGAAAAACTGTTTTTT.

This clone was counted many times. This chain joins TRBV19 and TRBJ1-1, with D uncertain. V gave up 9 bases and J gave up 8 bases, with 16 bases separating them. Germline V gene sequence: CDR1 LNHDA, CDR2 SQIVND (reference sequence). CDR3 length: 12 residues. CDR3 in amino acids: CASNYHRQEAFF. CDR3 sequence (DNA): TGTGCCAGCAATTACCATCGCCAAGAAGCTTTCTTT. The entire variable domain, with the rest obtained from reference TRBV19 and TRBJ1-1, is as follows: DGGITQSPKYLFRKEGQNVTLSCEQNLNHDAMYWYRQDPGQGLRLIYYSQIVNDFQKGDIAEGYSVSREKKESFPLTVTSAQKNPTAFYLCASNYHRQEAFFGQGTRLTVV.

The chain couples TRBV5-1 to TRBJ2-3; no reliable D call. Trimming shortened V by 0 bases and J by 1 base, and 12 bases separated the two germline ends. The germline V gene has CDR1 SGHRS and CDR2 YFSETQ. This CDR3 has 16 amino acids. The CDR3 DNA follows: TGCGCCAGCAGCTTGGGTACCCTAATGGGCACAGATACGCAGTATTTT. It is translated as CASSLGTLMGTDTQYF.

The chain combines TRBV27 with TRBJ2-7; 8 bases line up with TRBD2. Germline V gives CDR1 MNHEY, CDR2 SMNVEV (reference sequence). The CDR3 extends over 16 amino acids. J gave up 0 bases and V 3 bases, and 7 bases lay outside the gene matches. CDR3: CASSLGVGGVSYEQYF. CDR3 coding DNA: TGTGCCAGCAGTTTGGGAGTCGGGGGGGTCTCCTACGAGCAGTACTTC.

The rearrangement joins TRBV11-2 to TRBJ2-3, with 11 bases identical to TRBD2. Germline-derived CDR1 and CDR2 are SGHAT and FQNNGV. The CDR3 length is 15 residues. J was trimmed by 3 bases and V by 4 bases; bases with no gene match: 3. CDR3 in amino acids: CASSSGLAETDTQYF. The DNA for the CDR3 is TGTGCCAGCAGCTCGGGACTAGCGGAAACAGATACGCAGTATTTT.

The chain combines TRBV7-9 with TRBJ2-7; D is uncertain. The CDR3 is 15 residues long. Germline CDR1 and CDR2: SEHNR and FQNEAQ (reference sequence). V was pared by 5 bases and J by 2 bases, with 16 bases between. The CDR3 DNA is TGTGCCAGCAGCGCGGACCTCTTCGGCCCCTACGAGCAGTACTTC. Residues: CASSADLFGPYEQYF.

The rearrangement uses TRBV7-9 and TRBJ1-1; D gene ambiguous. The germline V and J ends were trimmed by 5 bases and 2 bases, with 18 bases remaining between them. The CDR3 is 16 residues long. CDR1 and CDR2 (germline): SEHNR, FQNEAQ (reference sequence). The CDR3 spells CASSPRANPENTEAFF. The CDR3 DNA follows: TGTGCCAGCAGCCCCCGGGCCAACCCTGAAAACACTGAAGCTTTCTTT.

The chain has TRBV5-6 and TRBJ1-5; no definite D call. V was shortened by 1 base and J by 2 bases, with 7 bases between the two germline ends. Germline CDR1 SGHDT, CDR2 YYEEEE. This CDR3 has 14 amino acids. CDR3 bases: TGTGCCAGCAGCTTGCGGGTGGGCAATCAGCCCCAGCATTTT. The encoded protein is CASSLRVGNQPQHF. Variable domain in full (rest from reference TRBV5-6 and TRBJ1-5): DAGVTQSPTHLIKTRGQQVTLRCSPKSGHDTVSWYQQALGQGPQFIFQYYEEEERQRGNFPDRFSGHQFPNYSSELNVNALLLGDSALYLCASSLRVGNQPQHFGDGTRLSIL.

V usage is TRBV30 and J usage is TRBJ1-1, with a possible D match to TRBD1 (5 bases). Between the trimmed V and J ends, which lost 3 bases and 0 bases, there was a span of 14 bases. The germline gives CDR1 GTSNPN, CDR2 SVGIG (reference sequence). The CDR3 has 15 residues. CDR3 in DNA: TGTGCCTGGAGGGTTAGTGGGGGTTTGAACACTGAAGCTTTCTTT. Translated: CAWRVSGGLNTEAFF. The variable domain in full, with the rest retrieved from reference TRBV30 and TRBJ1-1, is SQTIHQWPATLVQPVGSPLSLECTVEGTSNPNLYWYRQAAGRGLQLLFYSVGIGQISSEVPQNLSASRPQDRQFILSSKKLLLSDSGFYLCAWRVSGGLNTEAFFGQGTRLTVV.

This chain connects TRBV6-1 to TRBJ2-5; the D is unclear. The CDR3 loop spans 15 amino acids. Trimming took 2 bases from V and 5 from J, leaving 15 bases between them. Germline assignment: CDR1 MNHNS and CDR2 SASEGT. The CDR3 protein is CASSERASRSETQYF. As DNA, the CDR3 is TGTGCCAGCAGTGAAAGGGCTAGTCGTTCGGAGACCCAGTACTTC.

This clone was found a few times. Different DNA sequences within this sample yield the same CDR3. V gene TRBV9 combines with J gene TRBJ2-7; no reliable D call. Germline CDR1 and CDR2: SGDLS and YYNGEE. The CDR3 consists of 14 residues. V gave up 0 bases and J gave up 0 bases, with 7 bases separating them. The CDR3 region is CASSVDGSSYEQYF. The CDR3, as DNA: TGTGCCAGCAGCGTAGACGGTAGCTCCTACGAGCAGTACTTC.

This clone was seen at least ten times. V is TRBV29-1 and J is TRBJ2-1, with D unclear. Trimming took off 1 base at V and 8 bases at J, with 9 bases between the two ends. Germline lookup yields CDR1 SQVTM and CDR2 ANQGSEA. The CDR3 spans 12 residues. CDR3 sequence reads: CSVEVLTHEQFF. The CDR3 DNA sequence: TGCAGCGTTGAAGTGCTAACCCATGAGCAGTTCTTC.

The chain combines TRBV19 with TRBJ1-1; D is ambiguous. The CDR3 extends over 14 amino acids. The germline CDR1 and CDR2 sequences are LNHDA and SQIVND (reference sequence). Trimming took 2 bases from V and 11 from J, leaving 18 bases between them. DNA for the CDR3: TGTGCCAGTAGTATAAGGGCCACGCCCAGGATGGCTTTCTTT. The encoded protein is CASSIRATPRMAFF.

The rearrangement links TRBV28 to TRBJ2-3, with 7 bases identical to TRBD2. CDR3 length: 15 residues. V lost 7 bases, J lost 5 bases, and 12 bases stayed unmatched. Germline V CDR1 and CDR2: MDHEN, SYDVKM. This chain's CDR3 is CASTARGGPVDTQYF. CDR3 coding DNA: TGTGCCAGCACCGCTCGGGGAGGGCCGGTAGATACGCAGTATTTT.